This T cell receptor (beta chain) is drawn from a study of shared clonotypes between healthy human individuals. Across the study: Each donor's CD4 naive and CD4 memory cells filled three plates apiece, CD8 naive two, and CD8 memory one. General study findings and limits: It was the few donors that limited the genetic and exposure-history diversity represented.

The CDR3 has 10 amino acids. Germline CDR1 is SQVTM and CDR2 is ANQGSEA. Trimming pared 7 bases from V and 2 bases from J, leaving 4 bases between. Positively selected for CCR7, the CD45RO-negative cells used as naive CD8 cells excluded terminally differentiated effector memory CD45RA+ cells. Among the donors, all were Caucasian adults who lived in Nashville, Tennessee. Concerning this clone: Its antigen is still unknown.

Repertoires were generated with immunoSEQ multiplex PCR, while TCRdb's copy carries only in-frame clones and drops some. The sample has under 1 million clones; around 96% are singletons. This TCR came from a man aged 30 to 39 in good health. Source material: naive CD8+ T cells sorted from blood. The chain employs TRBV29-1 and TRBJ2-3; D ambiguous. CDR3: CSGLTDTQYF. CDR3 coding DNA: TGCAGCGGGCTCACAGATACGCAGTATTTT.